The rows below give T cell receptor beta chains drawn from one sample of a study of patients and donors after allogeneic stem cell transplantation. TCRdb recomputed calls from the RT-PCR reads with MiXCR, one row per CDR3 protein. Among roughly 880,000 distinct CDR3 sequences, roughly 18% were seen once, and the ten largest hold around 5.5%. The sequenced material came from blood, either unsorted or a sorted T cell fraction (not recorded which). These receptors came from a human donor who was either an allogeneic HSCT recipient or a stem cell or donor lymphocyte infusion donor (not recorded which). It is not recorded whose cells these are; they may come from a transplant donor. The CDR3 runs from the conserved cysteine through the conserved F or W. D genes are given only for firm matches. Clone size is stated in some rows and not others, as once, few, many or a class when expanded.

>NA|TRBV27|TRBJ1-2|TRBD1
CASSLYVGGGEFNYGYTF
TGTGCCAGCAGTTTATACGTAGGAGGGGGCGAATTTAACTATGGCTACACCTTC
>few|TRBV5-1|TRBJ1-3|NA
CASSLDLRNTIYF
TGCGCCAGCAGCTTGGATCTTCGAAACACCATATATTTT
>NA|TRBV20-1|TRBJ2-2|NA
CSALGQNTGELFF
TGCAGTGCGCTGGGGCAGAACACCGGGGAGCTGTTTTTT
>few|TRBV5-6|TRBJ2-3|NA
CASSLPQGRDTQYF
TGTGCCAGCAGCTTGCCCCAAGGGCGGGATACGCAGTATTTT
>NA|TRBV19|TRBJ2-1|NA
CASSIVSGNEQFF
TGTGCCAGTAGTATAGTGTCCGGGAATGAGCAGTTCTTC
>many|TRBV12-3/TRBV12-4|TRBJ1-5|NA
CASTRGGQPQHF
TGTGCCAGCACTAGAGGGGGGCAGCCCCAGCATTTT
>NA|TRBV3-1|TRBJ2-1|TRBD1
CASSQRDRGMDEQFF
TGTGCCAGCAGCCAAAGGGACAGGGGTATGGATGAGCAGTTCTTC
>NA|TRBV5-1|TRBJ2-7|NA
CASSAGHREVYEQYF
TGCGCCAGCAGCGCGGGACATAGAGAGGTGTACGAGCAGTACTTC
>NA|TRBV27|TRBJ1-6|TRBD1
CASSFTGDPLHF
TGTGCCAGCAGTTTTACAGGGGATCCCCTCCACTTT
>NA|TRBV7-3|TRBJ1-1|NA
CASSLEGGGGTEAFF
TGTGCCAGCAGCTTAGAGGGAGGCGGGGGCACTGAAGCTTTCTTT
>few|TRBV13|TRBJ1-4|NA
CASSLGTKGGEKLFF
TGTGCCAGCAGCTTAGGGACCAAGGGGGGAGAAAAACTGTTTTTT
>few|TRBV7-6|TRBJ2-1|TRBD2
CASSSVAGGYNEQFF
TGTGCCAGCAGCTCCGTAGCGGGAGGGTACAATGAGCAGTTCTTC
>many|TRBV6-5|TRBJ1-1|NA
CASSRGNTEAFF
TGTGCCAGCAGCAGGGGGAACACTGAAGCTTTCTTT
>NA|TRBV10-3|TRBJ1-6|NA
CAISTPQEGDSPLHF
TGTGCCATCAGTACACCACAGGAGGGGGATTCACCCCTCCACTTT
>NA|TRBV12-3/TRBV12-4|TRBJ2-1|TRBD1
CASRRTGLDEQFF
TGTGCCAGCAGGCGGACAGGGTTGGATGAGCAGTTCTTC
>few|TRBV7-2|TRBJ1-1|NA
CASSLSKSHYTEAFF
TGTGCCAGCAGCTTAAGTAAAAGTCACTACACTGAAGCTTTCTTC
>few|TRBV20-1|TRBJ1-5|TRBD1
CSARSAGGDLRSNQPQHF
TGCAGTGCTAGGTCTGCAGGGGGCGATTTAAGAAGCAATCAGCCCCAGCATTTT
>NA|TRBV30|TRBJ1-6|NA
CAWSQGSVNSPLHF
TGTGCCTGGAGTCAGGGGTCGGTTAATTCACCCCTCCACTTT
>NA|TRBV11-2|TRBJ2-7|NA
CASSLVAGFGSYEQYF
TGTGCCAGCAGCTTAGTTGCAGGTTTTGGCTCCTACGAGCAGTACTTC
>NA|TRBV7-3|TRBJ2-7|NA
CASSLYGTNGGEQYF
TGTGCCAGCAGCTTATACGGGACCAACGGCGGAGAGCAGTACTTC
>NA|TRBV6-2/TRBV6-3|TRBJ1-6|NA
CASSLTQNSPLHF
TGTGCCAGCAGTCTGACCCAAAATTCACCCCTCCACTTT
>NA|TRBV3-1|TRBJ1-1|NA
CASSHDEGWGTEAFF
TGTGCCAGCAGCCACGACGAAGGGTGGGGTACTGAAGCTTTCTTT